This T cell receptor (beta chain) is drawn from a study of response to subunit inactivated influenza vaccine. Trimming pared 1 base from V and 3 bases from J, leaving 14 bases between. The CDR3 is made up of 16 amino acids. Germline V gives CDR1 SGDLS, CDR2 YYNGEE. This clonotype was seen a few times. One entry per CDR3 protein, called by TCRdb with MiXCR from the RT-PCR reads. The table has roughly 500,000 distinct CDR3 sequences, approximately 22% seen once. The sample was also linked to a second study, of T cells expressing NK-cell markers. That paper states: It was by 5'RACE template switching with UMIs that TCR beta cDNA was made.

The chain joins TRBV9 to TRBJ2-1, with D possibly matching TRBD2 (6 bases). Sequenced material: CD4+ T cells sorted from PBMCs, taken about 13 days after vaccination. The TCR was taken from a man in his forties or fifties who received an inactivated influenza vaccine. CDR3 residues: CASSVLSGGVYNEQFF. The CDR3 DNA reads as TGTGCCAGCAGCGTACTTAGCGGAGGGGTCTACAATGAGCAGTTCTTC.